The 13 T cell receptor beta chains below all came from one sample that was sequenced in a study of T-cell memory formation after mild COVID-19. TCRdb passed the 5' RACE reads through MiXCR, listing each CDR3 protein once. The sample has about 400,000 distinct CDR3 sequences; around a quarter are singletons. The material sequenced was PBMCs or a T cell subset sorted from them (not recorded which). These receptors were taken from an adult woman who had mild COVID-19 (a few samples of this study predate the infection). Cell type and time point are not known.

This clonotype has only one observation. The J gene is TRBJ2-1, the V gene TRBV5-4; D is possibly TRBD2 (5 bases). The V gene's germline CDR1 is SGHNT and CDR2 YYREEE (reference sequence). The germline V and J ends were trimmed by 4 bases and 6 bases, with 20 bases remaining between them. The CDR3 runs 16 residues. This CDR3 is CASSPLVRRSGNEQFF. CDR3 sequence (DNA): TGTGCCAGCAGCCCTCTGGTCCGGAGGAGTGGCAATGAGCAGTTCTTC.

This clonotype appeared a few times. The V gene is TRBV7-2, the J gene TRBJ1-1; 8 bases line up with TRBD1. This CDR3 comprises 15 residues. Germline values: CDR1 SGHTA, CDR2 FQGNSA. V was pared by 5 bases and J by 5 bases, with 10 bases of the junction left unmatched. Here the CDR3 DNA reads TGTGCCAGCAGCCAGAGCGCCAGGGGGCAGACTGAAGCTTTCTTT. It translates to CASSQSARGQTEAFF. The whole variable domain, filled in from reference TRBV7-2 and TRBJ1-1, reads GAGVSQSPSNKVTEKGKDVELRCDPISGHTALYWYRQSLGQGLEFLIYFQGNSAPDKSGLPSDRFSAERTGGSVSTLTIQRTQQEDSAVYLCASSQSARGQTEAFFGQGTRLTVV.

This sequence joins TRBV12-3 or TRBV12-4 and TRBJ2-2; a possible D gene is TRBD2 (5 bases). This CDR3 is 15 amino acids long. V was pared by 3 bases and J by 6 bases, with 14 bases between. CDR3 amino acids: CASSFGRGLPGELFF. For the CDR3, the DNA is TGTGCCAGCAGTTTTGGTCGGGGTTTGCCCGGGGAGCTGTTTTTT.

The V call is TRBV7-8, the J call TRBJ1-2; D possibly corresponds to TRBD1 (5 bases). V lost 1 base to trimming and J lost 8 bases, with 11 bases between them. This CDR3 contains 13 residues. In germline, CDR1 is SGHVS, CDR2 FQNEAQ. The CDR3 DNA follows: TGTGCCAGCAGCTTAGTCAGGGAAGGGGGCTACACCTTC. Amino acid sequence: CASSLVREGGYTF.

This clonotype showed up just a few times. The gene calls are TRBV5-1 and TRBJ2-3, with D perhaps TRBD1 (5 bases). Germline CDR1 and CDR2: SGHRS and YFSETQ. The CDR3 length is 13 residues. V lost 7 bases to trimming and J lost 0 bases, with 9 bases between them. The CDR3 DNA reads TGCGCCAGCTACAGGTCTAGCACAGATACGCAGTATTTT. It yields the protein CASYRSSTDTQYF.

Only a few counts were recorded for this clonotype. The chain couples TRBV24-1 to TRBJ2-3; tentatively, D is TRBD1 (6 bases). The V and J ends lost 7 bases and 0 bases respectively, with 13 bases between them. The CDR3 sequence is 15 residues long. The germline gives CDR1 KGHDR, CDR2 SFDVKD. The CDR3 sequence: CATSPGQRSTDTQYF. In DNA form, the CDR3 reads TGTGCCACCAGCCCCGGACAGAGAAGCACAGATACGCAGTATTTT.

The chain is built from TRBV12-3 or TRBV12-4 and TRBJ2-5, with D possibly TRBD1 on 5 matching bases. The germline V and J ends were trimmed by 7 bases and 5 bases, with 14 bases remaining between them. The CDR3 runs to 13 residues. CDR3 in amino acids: CASTRQNLETQYF. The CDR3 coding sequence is TGTGCCAGCACCCGACAGAATCTCGAGACCCAGTACTTC.

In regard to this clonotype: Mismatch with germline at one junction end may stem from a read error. As DNA, the CDR3 is TGTGCCAGCAGTTTTGGGGCAGCTAGCTACGAGAAGTACTTC. Residues: CASSFGAASYEKYF. The rearrangement joins TRBV12-3 or TRBV12-4 to TRBJ2-7; D tentatively fits TRBD1 or TRBD2 (5 bases each). The CDR3 has 14 residues.

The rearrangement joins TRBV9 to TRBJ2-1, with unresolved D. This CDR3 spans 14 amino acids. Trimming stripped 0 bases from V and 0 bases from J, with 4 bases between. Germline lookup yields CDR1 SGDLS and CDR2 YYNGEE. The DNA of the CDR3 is TGTGCCAGCAGCGTAGCGGACTCCTACAATGAGCAGTTCTTC. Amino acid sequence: CASSVADSYNEQFF.

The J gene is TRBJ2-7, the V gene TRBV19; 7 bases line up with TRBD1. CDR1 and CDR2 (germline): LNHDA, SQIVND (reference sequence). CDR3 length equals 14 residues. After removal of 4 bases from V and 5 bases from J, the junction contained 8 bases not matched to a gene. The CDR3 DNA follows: TGTGCCAGTAGTAGTAGGGGACAGATTAACGAGCAGTACTTC. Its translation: CASSSRGQINEQYF.

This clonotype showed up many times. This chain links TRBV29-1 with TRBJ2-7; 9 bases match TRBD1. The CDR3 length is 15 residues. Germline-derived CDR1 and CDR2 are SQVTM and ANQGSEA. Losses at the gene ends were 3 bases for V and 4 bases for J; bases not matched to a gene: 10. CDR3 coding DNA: TGCAGCGTTGAGCTCCGATCCGGGACAGGGTACGAGCAGTACTTC. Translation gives CSVELRSGTGYEQYF.

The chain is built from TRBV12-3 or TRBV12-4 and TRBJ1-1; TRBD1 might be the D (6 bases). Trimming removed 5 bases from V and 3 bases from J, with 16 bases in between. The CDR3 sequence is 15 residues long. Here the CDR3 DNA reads TGTGCCAGCAGTCTATCGTCAGGGGAGGACACTGAAGCTTTCTTT. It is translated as CASSLSSGEDTEAFF.

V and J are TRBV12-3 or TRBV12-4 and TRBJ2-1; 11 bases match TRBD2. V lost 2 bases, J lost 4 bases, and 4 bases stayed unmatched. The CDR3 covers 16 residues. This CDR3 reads CASSLLAGGPYNEQFF. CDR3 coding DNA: TGTGCCAGCAGTTTATTAGCGGGAGGGCCGTACAATGAGCAGTTCTTC.